These T cell receptor beta chains were read from a single sample in a study of T-cell memory formation after mild COVID-19. In TCRdb, the 5' RACE reads were re-called with MiXCR into one record per CDR3 protein. This table holds 140,000 or so distinct CDR3 sequences, 11% to 15% found once. Sample: PBMCs or a T cell subset sorted from them (not recorded which). The source of these receptors is an adult woman who had mild COVID-19 (a few samples of this study predate the infection). Cell type and time point are not known. Both conserved end residues are part of each CDR3.

j_call: TRBJ2-7; v_call: TRBV4-1; cdr3_aa: CASSHPSGSLPNYEQYF
j_call: TRBJ1-4; v_call: TRBV7-6; cdr3_aa: CASSTNAETNEKLFF
j_call: TRBJ1-6; v_call: TRBV6-1; cdr3_aa: CASSEALGQGVSPLHF
j_call: TRBJ2-5; v_call: TRBV12-3/TRBV12-4; cdr3_aa: CASSPHRGSGETQYF
j_call: TRBJ2-7; v_call: TRBV27; cdr3_aa: CASSYQGGHEQYF
j_call: TRBJ1-1; v_call: TRBV19; cdr3_aa: CASSIIPGRMAFF
j_call: TRBJ2-3; v_call: TRBV4-3; cdr3_aa: CASSQDYTGDPLTDTQYF
j_call: TRBJ2-1; v_call: TRBV19; cdr3_aa: CASSIVGLAADNEQFF
j_call: TRBJ1-3; v_call: TRBV7-8; cdr3_aa: CASSLVPGGNTIYF
j_call: TRBJ2-1; v_call: TRBV7-6; cdr3_aa: CASSLLPLSYNEQFF
j_call: TRBJ1-5; v_call: TRBV27; cdr3_aa: CASSLWGTNQPQHF
j_call: TRBJ1-4; v_call: TRBV15; cdr3_aa: CATSRDRGSNEKLFF
j_call: TRBJ2-7; v_call: TRBV20-1; cdr3_aa: CSAERDTNSYEQYF
j_call: TRBJ2-3; v_call: TRBV15; cdr3_aa: CATSRDQGWDTQYF
j_call: TRBJ2-5; v_call: TRBV5-1; cdr3_aa: CASSLVGRPGTQYF
j_call: TRBJ2-3; v_call: TRBV7-6; cdr3_aa: CASSLGVTSGLTDTQYF
j_call: TRBJ2-7; v_call: TRBV13; cdr3_aa: CASSSPGQGVYEQYF
j_call: TRBJ1-6; v_call: TRBV7-6; cdr3_aa: CASSLGRDPFSPLHF
j_call: TRBJ2-7; v_call: TRBV5-1; cdr3_aa: CASSPKGEIYEQYF
j_call: TRBJ2-7; v_call: TRBV2; cdr3_aa: CASIRRTGGYEQYF
j_call: TRBJ2-3; v_call: TRBV7-9; cdr3_aa: CASSLARERDTQYF
j_call: TRBJ2-1; v_call: TRBV9; cdr3_aa: CASSAPKNGSSGRYNEQFF
j_call: TRBJ2-7; v_call: TRBV7-9; cdr3_aa: CASSPASSGRNEQYF
j_call: TRBJ1-1; v_call: TRBV13; cdr3_aa: CASSYRTGENTEAFF
j_call: TRBJ1-5; v_call: TRBV12-3/TRBV12-4; cdr3_aa: CASSDTGVQPQHF
j_call: TRBJ2-3; v_call: TRBV21-1; cdr3_aa: CASSRGRDTQYF
j_call: TRBJ2-1; v_call: TRBV7-3; cdr3_aa: CASSLNQYLPHNEQFF
j_call: TRBJ2-5; v_call: TRBV5-1; cdr3_aa: CASSLALRTETQYF
j_call: TRBJ1-5; v_call: TRBV7-2; cdr3_aa: CASSFWTGGDQPQHF
j_call: TRBJ2-1; v_call: TRBV27; cdr3_aa: CASSSKLAGWDEQFF
j_call: TRBJ2-7; v_call: TRBV3-1; cdr3_aa: CASSPVTGATYEQYF
j_call: TRBJ2-7; v_call: TRBV6-5; cdr3_aa: CASSYSGLRERLNEQYF
j_call: TRBJ2-3; v_call: TRBV9; cdr3_aa: CASAPGGRTDTQYF
j_call: TRBJ2-5; v_call: TRBV11-2; cdr3_aa: CASSLGFGFQETQYF
j_call: TRBJ2-7; v_call: TRBV20-1; cdr3_aa: CSARGRAVPPYEQYF
j_call: TRBJ1-1; v_call: TRBV6-6; cdr3_aa: CASSYSWTLGAFF
j_call: TRBJ1-1; v_call: TRBV7-6; cdr3_aa: CASSWTELNTEAFF
j_call: TRBJ2-7; v_call: TRBV6-5; cdr3_aa: CASSYGLTYEQYF
j_call: TRBJ2-2; v_call: TRBV9; cdr3_aa: CASSVRQTGWNTGELFF
j_call: TRBJ2-1; v_call: TRBV10-3; cdr3_aa: CAISESGEGSYNEQFF
j_call: TRBJ2-7; v_call: TRBV11-1; cdr3_aa: CASSESRPYEQYF
j_call: TRBJ2-3; v_call: TRBV4-1; cdr3_aa: CVSSQVQRTDTQYF
j_call: TRBJ2-3; v_call: TRBV5-1; cdr3_aa: CASSLGGADTQYF
j_call: TRBJ1-1; v_call: TRBV24-1; cdr3_aa: CATSEGEGDRGAFF
j_call: TRBJ2-1; v_call: TRBV29-1; cdr3_aa: CSVAGRGGVDEQFF
j_call: TRBJ1-4; v_call: TRBV6-6; cdr3_aa: CASSRGQAPFNEKLFF
j_call: TRBJ2-1; v_call: TRBV5-1; cdr3_aa: CASSLGAGHFYNEQFF
j_call: TRBJ2-3; v_call: TRBV7-9; cdr3_aa: CASRHTYTDTQYF
j_call: TRBJ1-6; v_call: TRBV4-1; cdr3_aa: CASSQVAGNGDSPLHF
j_call: TRBJ1-3; v_call: TRBV20-1; cdr3_aa: CSARGYIENTIYF
j_call: TRBJ2-7; v_call: TRBV14; cdr3_aa: CASSQGDGYEQYF
j_call: TRBJ2-1; v_call: TRBV20-1; cdr3_aa: CSAQRREGEQFF
j_call: TRBJ2-3; v_call: TRBV10-3; cdr3_aa: CAISPTSGGTDTQYF
j_call: TRBJ2-5; v_call: TRBV20-1; cdr3_aa: CSASRVGGRQETQYF
j_call: TRBJ2-1; v_call: TRBV5-1; cdr3_aa: CASSLELAGADEQFF
j_call: TRBJ1-1; v_call: TRBV29-1; cdr3_aa: CSVVEGGTEAFF
j_call: TRBJ2-1; v_call: TRBV4-1; cdr3_aa: CASSQSPGIGGEQFF
j_call: TRBJ2-1; v_call: TRBV30; cdr3_aa: CAWSDVGEFTESEQFF
j_call: TRBJ1-5; v_call: TRBV7-4; cdr3_aa: CASTFKYSNQPQHF
j_call: TRBJ2-5; v_call: TRBV28; cdr3_aa: CASRPQGKETQYF